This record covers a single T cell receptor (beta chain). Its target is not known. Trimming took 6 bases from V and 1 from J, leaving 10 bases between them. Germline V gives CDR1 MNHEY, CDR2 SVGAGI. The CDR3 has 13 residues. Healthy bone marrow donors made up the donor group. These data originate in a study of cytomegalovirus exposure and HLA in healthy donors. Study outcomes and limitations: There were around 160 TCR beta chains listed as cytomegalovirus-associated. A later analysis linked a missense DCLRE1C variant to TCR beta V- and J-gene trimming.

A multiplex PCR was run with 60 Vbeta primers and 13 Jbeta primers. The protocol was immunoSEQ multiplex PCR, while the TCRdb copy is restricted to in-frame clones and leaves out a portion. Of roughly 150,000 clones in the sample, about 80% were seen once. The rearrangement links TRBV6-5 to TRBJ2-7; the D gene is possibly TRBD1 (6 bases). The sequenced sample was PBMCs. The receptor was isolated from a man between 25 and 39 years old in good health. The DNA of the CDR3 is TGTGCCAGCAGGTCGACAGGTTCCTACGAGCAGTACTTC. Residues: CASRSTGSYEQYF.